This T cell receptor beta chain derives from a study of blood T cells in healthy people across ages. Findings and caveats of the study: Roughly linear declines in TCR beta diversity per million T cells occurred with age. CMV status of donors was unknown, possibly confounding expanded clonotype changes.

It was with a sample-barcoded 5' primer and a J-beta primer mix that a second PCR of roughly 7 to 12 cycles was run. TCRdb re-analysed the 5' RACE reads in MiXCR, keeping a single row per CDR3 protein. The repertoire has 980,000 or so distinct CDR3 sequences, around 46% of them found once; the top ten carry 10% to 15%. The CDR3 runs 15 residues. V lost 0 bases and J 4 bases, leaving 10 bases between the germline ends. Germline CDR1 and CDR2: KGHSH and LQKENI. Many counts were recorded for this clonotype. As yet, its antigen is unknown. The origin of this receptor is a man younger than 40 in good health. The chain couples TRBV18 to TRBJ2-4; the D gene could be TRBD1 or TRBD2 (5 bases each). The sequencing sample was made of blood. CDR3: CASSPPEAGKNIQYF. DNA of the CDR3: TGTGCCAGCTCACCACCGGAGGCAGGGAAAAACATTCAGTACTTC.